The clone carrying this TCR beta chain was seen once. The antigen is undetermined. Clones were sequenced by immunoSEQ multiplex PCR, and TCRdb holds only the in-frame ones, with some missing. The repertoire has about 72,000 clones, about 81% of them found once; the top ten carry approximately 1.3%. The V end lost 0 bases, the J end lost 4 bases, and 13 bases lay between the germline ends. The germline V gene encodes CDR1 SGHRS and CDR2 YFSETQ. CDR3 length: 15 residues. The data were obtained in a study of T cells in localized non-small cell lung cancer. Study-wide findings and caveats: Uninvolved adjacent lung showed the highest T cell clonality, exceeding tumor. Tumor samples were not multi-region, leaving intratumor heterogeneity unexcluded. Longer overall survival accompanied higher blood T cell density. Appearance in adjacent lung was seen for a median approximately 59 of the top 100 tumor clones.

The sample was peripheral blood, taken before any cancer treatment. This receptor was identified in a female donor over 55 with stage I lung adenocarcinoma. This chain connects TRBV5-1 to TRBJ1-1; a weak D match, TRBD1 (5 bases). CDR3 residues: CASSLDGDLGTEAFF. CDR3 DNA: TGCGCCAGCAGCTTGGACGGGGACCTGGGCACTGAAGCTTTCTTT.